This section outlines one TCR beta chain sequence together with its context. The data belong to a study of CD8 T cells in Susac syndrome. Random hexamers primed reverse transcription of about 0.45 to 1 ug RNA. Via MiXCR, TCRdb re-called the immunoSEQ multiplex PCR reads, giving one row per CDR3 protein. This sample yields more than 200,000 distinct CDR3 sequences, of which 80% to 95% are seen a single time; about 0.071% belongs to the top ten. CD8+ and CD4+ T cells from blood underwent TCR beta sequencing, which was carried out in a high-throughput format. Through negative isolation, CD4+ and CD8+ T cells were obtained, while TEMRA cells were enriched using FACS. Material: CD4+ T cells from PBMCs. This receptor was taken from a human donor with multiple sclerosis.

CDR3 nucleotides: TGTGCCAGCAGTCGACAGGGGATCCCCACCGGGGAGCTGTTTTTT. This codes for CASSRQGIPTGELFF. This rearrangement joins TRBV28 to TRBJ2-2; 8 nucleotides align to TRBD1. The junction had 6 bases not matched to a gene; V was cut back by 5 bases and J by 4 bases. This CDR3 is 15 amino acids long. The germline V gene encodes CDR1 MDHEN and CDR2 SYDVKM. The full variable domain, in which reference TRBV28 and TRBJ2-2 provide the parts outside the CDR3, is DVKVTQSSRYLVKRTGEKVFLECVQDMDHENMFWYRQDPGLGLRLIYFSYDVKMKEKGDIPEGYSVSREKKERFSLILESASTNQTSMYLCASSRQGIPTGELFFGEGSRLTVL.